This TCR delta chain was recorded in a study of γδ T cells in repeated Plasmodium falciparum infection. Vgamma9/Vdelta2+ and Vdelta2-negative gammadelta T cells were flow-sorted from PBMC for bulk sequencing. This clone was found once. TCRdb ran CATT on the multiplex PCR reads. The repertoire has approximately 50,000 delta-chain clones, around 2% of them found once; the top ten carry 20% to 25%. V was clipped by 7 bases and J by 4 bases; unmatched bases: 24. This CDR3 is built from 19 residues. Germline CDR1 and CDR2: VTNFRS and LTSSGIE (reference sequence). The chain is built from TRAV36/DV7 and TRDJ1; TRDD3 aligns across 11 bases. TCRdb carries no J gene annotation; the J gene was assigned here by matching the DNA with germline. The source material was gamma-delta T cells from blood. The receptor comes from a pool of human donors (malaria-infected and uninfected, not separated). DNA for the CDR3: TGTGCTAGGCGAGGACTTCCTATGTATTCTGGGGGATACAACGATAAACTCATCTTT. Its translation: CARRGLPMYSGGYNDKLIF.